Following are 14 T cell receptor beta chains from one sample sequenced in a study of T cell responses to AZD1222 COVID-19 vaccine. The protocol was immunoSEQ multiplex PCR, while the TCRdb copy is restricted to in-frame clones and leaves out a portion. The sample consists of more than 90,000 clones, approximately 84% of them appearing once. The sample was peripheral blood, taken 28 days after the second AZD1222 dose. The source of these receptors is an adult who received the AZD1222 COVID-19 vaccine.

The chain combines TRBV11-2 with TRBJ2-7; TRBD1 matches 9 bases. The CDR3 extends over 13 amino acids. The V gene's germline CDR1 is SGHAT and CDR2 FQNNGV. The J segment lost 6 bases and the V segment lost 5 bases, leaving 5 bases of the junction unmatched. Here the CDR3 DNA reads TGTGCCAGCAGCCCCAGACAGGGGGGCGAGCAGTACTTC. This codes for CASSPRQGGEQYF.

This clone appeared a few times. The CDR3 DNA reads TGTGCCACCAGTGACGGAGGACTAGCGGGAGGTAACGGTGAGCAGTTCTTC. This sequence encodes CATSDGGLAGGNGEQFF. V is TRBV24-1 and J is TRBJ2-1, with TRBD2 identical over 14 bases. The J segment lost 9 bases and the V segment lost 4 bases, leaving 10 bases of the junction unmatched. The CDR3 extends over 17 amino acids. The germline gives CDR1 KGHDR, CDR2 SFDVKD.

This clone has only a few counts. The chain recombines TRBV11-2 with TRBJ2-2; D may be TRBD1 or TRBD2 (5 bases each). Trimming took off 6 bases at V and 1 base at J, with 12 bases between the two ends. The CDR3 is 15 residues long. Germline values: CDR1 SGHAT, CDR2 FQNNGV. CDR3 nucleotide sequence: TGTGCCAGCAGGTACCCGGGACGGAACACCGGGGAGCTGTTTTTT. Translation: CASRYPGRNTGELFF.

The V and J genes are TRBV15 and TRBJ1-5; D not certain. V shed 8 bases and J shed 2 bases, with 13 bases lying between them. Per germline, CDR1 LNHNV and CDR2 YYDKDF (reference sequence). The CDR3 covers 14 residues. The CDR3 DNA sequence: TGTGCCACCGATGAGAGGCGGGGCAATCAGCCCCAGCATTTT. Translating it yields CATDERRGNQPQHF.

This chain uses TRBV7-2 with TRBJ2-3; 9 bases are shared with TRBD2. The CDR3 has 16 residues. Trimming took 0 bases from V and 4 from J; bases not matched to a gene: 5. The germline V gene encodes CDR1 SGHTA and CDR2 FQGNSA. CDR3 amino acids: CASSLAGGRASDTQYF. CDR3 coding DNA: TGTGCCAGCAGCTTAGCGGGCGGGAGGGCCTCAGATACGCAGTATTTT.

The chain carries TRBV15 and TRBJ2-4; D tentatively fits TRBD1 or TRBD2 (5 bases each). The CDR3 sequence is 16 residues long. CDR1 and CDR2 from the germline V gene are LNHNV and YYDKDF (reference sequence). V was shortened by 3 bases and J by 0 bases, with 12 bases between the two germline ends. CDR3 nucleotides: TGTGCCACCAGCAGTCATGGGGGATTAGCCAAAAACATTCAGTACTTC. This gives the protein CATSSHGGLAKNIQYF.

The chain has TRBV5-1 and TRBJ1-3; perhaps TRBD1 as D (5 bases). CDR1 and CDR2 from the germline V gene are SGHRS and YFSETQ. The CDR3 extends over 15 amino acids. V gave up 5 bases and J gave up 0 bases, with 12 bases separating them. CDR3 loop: CASRMGLSSGNTIYF. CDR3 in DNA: TGCGCCAGCAGGATGGGGCTGAGCTCTGGAAACACCATATATTTT.

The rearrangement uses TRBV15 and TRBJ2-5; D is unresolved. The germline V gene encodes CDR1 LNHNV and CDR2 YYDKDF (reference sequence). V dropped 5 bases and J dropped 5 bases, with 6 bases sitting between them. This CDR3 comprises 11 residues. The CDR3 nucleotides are TGTGCCACCAGCCTGCGGGAGACCCAGTACTTC. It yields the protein CATSLRETQYF.

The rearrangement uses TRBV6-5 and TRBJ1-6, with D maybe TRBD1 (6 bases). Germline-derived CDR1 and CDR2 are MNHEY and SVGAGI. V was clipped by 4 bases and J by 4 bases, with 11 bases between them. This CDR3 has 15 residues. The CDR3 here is CASSWEGGYNSPLHF. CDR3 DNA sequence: TGTGCCAGCAGTTGGGAGGGGGGTTATAATTCACCCCTCCACTTT.

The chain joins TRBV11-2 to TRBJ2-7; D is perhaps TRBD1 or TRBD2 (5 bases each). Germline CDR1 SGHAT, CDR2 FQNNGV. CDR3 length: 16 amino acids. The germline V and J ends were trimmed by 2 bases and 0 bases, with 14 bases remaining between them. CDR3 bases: TGTGCCAGCAGCTTAAGGTCCGCAGGGACCTCCTACGAGCAGTACTTC. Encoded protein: CASSLRSAGTSYEQYF.

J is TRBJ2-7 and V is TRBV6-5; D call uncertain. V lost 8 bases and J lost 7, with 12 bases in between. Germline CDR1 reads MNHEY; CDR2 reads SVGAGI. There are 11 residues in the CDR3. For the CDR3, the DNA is TGTGCCAGCCTTACTCTGGGGGAGCAGTACTTC. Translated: CASLTLGEQYF.

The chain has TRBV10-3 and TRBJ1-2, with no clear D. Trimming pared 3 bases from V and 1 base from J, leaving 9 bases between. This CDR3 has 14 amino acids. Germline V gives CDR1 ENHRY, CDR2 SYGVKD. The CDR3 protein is CAISDVDFNYGYTF. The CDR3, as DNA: TGTGCCATCAGTGACGTTGATTTTAACTATGGCTACACCTTC.

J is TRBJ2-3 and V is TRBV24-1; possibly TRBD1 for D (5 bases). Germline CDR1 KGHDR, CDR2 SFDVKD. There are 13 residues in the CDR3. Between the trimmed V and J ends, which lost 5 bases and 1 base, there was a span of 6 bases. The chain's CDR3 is CATSVGGTDTQYF. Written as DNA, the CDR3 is TGTGCCACCAGTGTAGGGGGCACAGATACGCAGTATTTT.

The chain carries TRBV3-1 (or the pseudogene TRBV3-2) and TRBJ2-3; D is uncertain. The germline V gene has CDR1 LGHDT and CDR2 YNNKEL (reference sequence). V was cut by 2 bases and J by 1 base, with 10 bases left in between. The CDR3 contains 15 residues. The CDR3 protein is CASSQQTTRTDTQYF. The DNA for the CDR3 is TGTGCCAGCAGCCAACAAACGACGCGCACAGATACGCAGTATTTT.